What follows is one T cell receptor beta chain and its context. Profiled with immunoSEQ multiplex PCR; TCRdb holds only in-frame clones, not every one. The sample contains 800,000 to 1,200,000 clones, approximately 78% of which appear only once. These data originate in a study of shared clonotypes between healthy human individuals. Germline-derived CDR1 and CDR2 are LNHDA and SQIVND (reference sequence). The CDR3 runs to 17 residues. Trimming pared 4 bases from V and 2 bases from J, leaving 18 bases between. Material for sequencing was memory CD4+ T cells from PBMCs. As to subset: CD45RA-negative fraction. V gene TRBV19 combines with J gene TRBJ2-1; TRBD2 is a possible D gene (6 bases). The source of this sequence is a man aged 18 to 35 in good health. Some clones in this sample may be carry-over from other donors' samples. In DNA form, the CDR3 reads TGTGCCAGTAGTACCCCGAAAAGGGGAGGCACCTACAATGAGCAGTTCTTC. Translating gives CASSTPKRGGTYNEQFF.